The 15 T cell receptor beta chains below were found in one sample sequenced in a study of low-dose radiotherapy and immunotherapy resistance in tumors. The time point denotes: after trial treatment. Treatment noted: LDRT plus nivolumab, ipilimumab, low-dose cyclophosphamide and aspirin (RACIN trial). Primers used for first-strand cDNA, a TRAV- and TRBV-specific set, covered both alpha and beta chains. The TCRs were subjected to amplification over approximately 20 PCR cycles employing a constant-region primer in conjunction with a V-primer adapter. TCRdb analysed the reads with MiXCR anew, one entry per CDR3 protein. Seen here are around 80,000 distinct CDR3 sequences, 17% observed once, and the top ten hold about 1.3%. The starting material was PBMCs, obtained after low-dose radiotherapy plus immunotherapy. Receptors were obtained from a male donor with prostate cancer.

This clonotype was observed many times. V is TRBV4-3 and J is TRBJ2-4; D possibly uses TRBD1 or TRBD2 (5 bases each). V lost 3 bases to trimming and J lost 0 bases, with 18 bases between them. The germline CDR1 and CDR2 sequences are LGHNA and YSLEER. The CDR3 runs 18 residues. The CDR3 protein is CASSHQIGIGAAKNIQYF. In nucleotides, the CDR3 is TGCGCCAGCAGCCACCAAATTGGGATCGGGGCAGCCAAAAACATTCAGTACTTC.

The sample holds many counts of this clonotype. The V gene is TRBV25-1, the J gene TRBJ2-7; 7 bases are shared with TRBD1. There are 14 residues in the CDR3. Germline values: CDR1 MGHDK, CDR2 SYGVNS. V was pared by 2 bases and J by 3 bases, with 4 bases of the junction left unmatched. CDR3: CASSEAGGRYEQYF. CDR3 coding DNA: TGTGCCAGCAGTGAAGCAGGGGGTCGCTACGAGCAGTACTTC.

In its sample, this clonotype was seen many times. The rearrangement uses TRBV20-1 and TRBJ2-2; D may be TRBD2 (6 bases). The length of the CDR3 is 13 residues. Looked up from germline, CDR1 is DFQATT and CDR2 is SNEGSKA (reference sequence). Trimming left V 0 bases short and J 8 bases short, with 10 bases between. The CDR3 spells CSARETGTGELFF. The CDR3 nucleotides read TGCAGTGCTAGAGAGACCGGGACTGGGGAGCTGTTTTTT.

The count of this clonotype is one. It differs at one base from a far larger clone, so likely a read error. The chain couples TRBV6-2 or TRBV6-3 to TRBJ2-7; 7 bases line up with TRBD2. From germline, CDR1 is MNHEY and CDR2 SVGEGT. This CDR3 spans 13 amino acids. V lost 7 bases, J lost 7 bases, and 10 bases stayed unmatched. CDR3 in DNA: TGTGCCAGCAAACCGGGAGGCGGAAGGGAGCAGTACTTC. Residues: CASKPGGGREQYF.

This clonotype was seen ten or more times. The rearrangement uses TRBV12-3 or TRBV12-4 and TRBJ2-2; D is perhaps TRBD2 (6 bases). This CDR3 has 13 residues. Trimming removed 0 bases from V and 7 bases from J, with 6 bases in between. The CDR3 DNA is TGTGCCAGCAGTTTAGCGCGGGGCGGGGAGCTGTTTTTT. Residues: CASSLARGGELFF.

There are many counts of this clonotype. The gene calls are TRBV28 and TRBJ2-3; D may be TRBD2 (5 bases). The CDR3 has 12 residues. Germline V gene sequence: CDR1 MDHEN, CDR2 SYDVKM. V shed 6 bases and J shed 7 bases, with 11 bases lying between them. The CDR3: CASRRGSYTQYF. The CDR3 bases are TGTGCCAGCAGACGCGGGTCCTATACGCAGTATTTT.

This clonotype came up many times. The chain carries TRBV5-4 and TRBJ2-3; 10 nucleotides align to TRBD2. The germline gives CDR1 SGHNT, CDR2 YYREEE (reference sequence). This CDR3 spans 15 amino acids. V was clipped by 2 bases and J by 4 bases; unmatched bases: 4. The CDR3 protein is CASSFRTSGPDTQYF. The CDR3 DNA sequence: TGTGCCAGCAGCTTTCGGACTAGCGGACCAGATACGCAGTATTTT.

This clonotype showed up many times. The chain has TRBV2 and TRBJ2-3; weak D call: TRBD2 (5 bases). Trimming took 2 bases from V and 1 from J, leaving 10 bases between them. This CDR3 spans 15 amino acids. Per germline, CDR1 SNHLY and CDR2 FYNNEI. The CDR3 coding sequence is TGTGCCAGCAGTGAAAGGGAGTACGGCACAGATACGCAGTATTTT. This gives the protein CASSEREYGTDTQYF.

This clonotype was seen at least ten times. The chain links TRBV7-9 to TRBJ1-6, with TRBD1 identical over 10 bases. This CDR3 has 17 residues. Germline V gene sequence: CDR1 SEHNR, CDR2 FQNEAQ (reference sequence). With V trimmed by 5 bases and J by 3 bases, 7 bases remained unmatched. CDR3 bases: TGTGCCAGCAGCCATACCCGGGACAGGGGCTATAATTCACCCCTCCACTTT. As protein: CASSHTRDRGYNSPLHF. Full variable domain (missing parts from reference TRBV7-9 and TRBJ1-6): DTGVSQNPRHKITKRGQNVTFRCDPISEHNRLYWYRQTLGQGPEFLTYFQNEAQLEKSRLLSDRFSAERPKGSFSTLEIQRTEQGDSAMYLCASSHTRDRGYNSPLHFGNGTRLTVT.

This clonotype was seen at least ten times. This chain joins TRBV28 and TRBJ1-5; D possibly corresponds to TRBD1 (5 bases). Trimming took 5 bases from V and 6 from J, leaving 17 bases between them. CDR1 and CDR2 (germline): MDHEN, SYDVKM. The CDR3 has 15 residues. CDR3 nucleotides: TGTGCCAGCAGTCCCTCCTTCGGAAGGGGTCAGCCCCAGCATTTT. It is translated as CASSPSFGRGQPQHF.

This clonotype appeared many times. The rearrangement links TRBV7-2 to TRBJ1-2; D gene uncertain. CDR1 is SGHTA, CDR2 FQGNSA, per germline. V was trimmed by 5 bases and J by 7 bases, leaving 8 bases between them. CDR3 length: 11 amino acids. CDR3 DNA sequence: TGTGCCAGCAGCCCCCTTCTTGGCTACACCTTC. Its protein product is CASSPLLGYTF.

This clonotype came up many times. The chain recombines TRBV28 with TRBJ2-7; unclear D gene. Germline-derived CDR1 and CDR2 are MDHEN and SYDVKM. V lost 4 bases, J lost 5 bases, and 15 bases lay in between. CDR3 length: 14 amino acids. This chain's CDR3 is CASSSPRLIDEQYF. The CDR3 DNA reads TGTGCCAGCAGTTCTCCTAGACTCATCGACGAGCAGTACTTC.

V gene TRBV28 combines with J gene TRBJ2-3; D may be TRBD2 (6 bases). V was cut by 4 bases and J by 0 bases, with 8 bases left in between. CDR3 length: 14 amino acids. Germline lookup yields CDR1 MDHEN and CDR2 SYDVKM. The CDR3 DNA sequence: TGTGCCAGCAGTTCCGGGACTAGCACAGATACGCAGTATTTT. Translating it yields CASSSGTSTDTQYF.

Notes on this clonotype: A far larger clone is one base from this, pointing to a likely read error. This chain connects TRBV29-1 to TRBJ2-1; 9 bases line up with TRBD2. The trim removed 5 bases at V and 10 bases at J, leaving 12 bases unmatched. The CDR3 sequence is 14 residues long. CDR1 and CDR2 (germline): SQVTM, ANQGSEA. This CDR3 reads CSVLTSGPTYEQFF. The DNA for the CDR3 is TGCAGCGTTCTTACTAGCGGGCCCACCTACGAGCAGTTCTTC.

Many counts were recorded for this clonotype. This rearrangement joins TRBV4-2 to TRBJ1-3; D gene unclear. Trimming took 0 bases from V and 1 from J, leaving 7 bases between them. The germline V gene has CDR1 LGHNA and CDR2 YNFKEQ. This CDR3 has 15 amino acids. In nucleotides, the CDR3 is TGTGCCAGCAGCCAAGATCGGGGTTCTGGAAACACCATATATTTT. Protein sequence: CASSQDRGSGNTIYF.